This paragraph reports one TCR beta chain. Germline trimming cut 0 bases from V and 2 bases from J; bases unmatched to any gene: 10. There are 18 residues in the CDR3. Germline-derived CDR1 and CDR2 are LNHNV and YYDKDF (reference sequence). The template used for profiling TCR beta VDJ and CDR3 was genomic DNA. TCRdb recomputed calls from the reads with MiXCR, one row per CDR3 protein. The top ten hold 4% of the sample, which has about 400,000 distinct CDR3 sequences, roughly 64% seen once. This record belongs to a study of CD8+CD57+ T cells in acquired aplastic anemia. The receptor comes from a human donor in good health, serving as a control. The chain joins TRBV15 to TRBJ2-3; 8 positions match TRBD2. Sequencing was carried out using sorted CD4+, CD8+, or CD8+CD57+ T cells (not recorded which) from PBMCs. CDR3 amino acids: CATSREGSAGGPTDTQYF. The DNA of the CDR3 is TGTGCCACCAGCAGAGAAGGTAGCGCGGGGGGTCCCACAGATACGCAGTATTTT.